These T cell receptor beta chains were read from a single sample in a study of T cell responses to AZD1222 COVID-19 vaccine. Here immunoSEQ multiplex PCR was the method, and the copy in TCRdb shows in-frame clones only, minus some. The table has over 65,000 clones, 75% to 90% seen once. This sample comprised peripheral blood, obtained on day 0 of AZD1222 vaccination. These receptor sequences come from an adult in good health. The CDR3 runs from the conserved cysteine through the conserved F or W. The D gene is left open where the match is weak. Rows give clone size only sometimes, using once, few, many, or a class for an expanded clone.

size	J	D	V	CDR3	DNA
-	TRBJ1-5	-	TRBV2	CASSEDASYQPQHF	TGTGCCAGCAGTGAGGATGCCTCCTATCAGCCCCAGCATTTT
-	TRBJ2-2	-	TRBV7-9	CASVTADSPLNTGELFF	TGTGCCAGCGTAACAGCCGACTCCCCTTTGAACACCGGGGAGCTGTTTTTT
-	TRBJ2-3	-	TRBV5-5	CASSLGSDDTQYF	TGTGCCAGCAGCTTGGGTAGCGACGATACGCAGTATTTT
-	TRBJ1-1	TRBD1	TRBV7-9	CASSLGPGQGRTEAFF	TGTGCCAGCAGCTTAGGACCGGGACAGGGGAGAACTGAAGCTTTCTTT
-	TRBJ1-6	TRBD1	TRBV7-8	CASSPGDRGTMEGRGSYNSPLHF	TGTGCCAGCAGCCCTGGAGACAGGGGGACAATGGAGGGACGTGGCTCCTATAATTCACCCCTCCACTTT
-	TRBJ1-2	-	TRBV21-1	CASTKGWQEGMGYTF	TGTGCCAGCACCAAAGGTTGGCAGGAAGGCATGGGCTACACCTTC
-	TRBJ2-2	-	TRBV7-3	CASSFMAGTGELFF	TGTGCCAGCAGCTTTATGGCAGGGACCGGGGAGCTGTTTTTT
once	TRBJ2-1	TRBD2	TRBV19	CASSMERGGYYNEQFF	TGTGCCAGTAGTATGGAGCGGGGGGGGTATTACAATGAGCAGTTCTTC
-	TRBJ1-4	TRBD1	TRBV30	CAWSPGTGSTNEKLFF	TGTGCCTGGAGTCCGGGGACAGGTTCAACTAATGAAAAACTGTTTTTT
-	TRBJ2-1	-	TRBV30	CAWSVAGRRYNEQFF	TGTGCCTGGAGTGTAGCTGGAAGGCGCTACAATGAGCAGTTCTTC
-	TRBJ2-3	-	TRBV7-3	CASSLRGAITDTQYF	TGTGCCAGCAGCTTAAGAGGGGCGATCACAGATACGCAGTATTTT
-	TRBJ1-5	TRBD1	TRBV7-7	CASSLVGQGYSNQPQHF	TGTGCTAGCAGCTTAGTCGGACAGGGATATAGCAATCAGCCCCAGCATTTT
-	TRBJ1-4	TRBD1	TRBV5-1	CASSFYRGATNEKLFF	TGCGCCAGCAGCTTTTACAGGGGGGCCACTAATGAAAAACTGTTTTTT
-	TRBJ2-3	TRBD2	TRBV4-3	CASSQDPAGGLTDTQYF	TGCGCCAGCAGCCAAGATCCGGCGGGGGGGCTCACAGATACGCAGTATTTT
-	TRBJ1-2	-	TRBV28	CASSTAIRYGYTF	TGTGCCAGCAGTACTGCCATTCGCTATGGCTACACCTTC
-	TRBJ1-1	-	TRBV9	CASSEGGWTEAFF	TGTGCCAGCAGCGAGGGGGGCTGGACTGAAGCTTTCTTT
-	TRBJ2-4	TRBD1	TRBV5-6	CASSFNTGTGRSIQYF	TGTGCCAGCAGCTTTAACACCGGGACAGGTCGTAGCATTCAGTACTTC
-	TRBJ2-6	-	TRBV27	CASRNSGANVLTF	TGTGCCAGCCGGAACTCTGGGGCCAACGTCCTGACTTTC
-	TRBJ1-2	TRBD1	TRBV9	CASSASDRGYSNYGYTF	TGTGCCAGCAGCGCTTCCGACAGGGGGTATTCTAACTATGGCTACACCTTC
-	TRBJ2-3	-	TRBV7-2	CASSLGDVTAVVSDTQYF	TGTGCCAGCAGCTTAGGAGATGTGACAGCGGTAGTTTCAGATACGCAGTATTTT
-	TRBJ2-7	TRBD1	TRBV30	CAWRGGQDRVQYF	TGTGCCTGGAGAGGAGGACAGGATAGAGTGCAGTACTTC
-	TRBJ2-7	-	TRBV30	CAWTGTGTNYYEQYF	TGTGCCTGGACGGGAACCGGGACAAACTACTACGAGCAGTACTTC
-	TRBJ1-4	-	TRBV20-1	CSASDGGQLEKLFF	TGCAGTGCTAGTGATGGGGGGCAGCTTGAAAAACTGTTTTTT
-	TRBJ2-7	TRBD1	TRBV5-6	CASSSSRQGADEQYF	TGTGCCAGCAGCTCTTCCAGACAGGGGGCGGATGAGCAGTACTTC
-	TRBJ2-2	-	TRBV6-2/TRBV6-3	CASSYTKDTGELFF	TGTGCCAGCAGTTACACGAAGGACACCGGGGAGCTGTTTTTT
-	TRBJ1-1	TRBD1	TRBV7-2	CASSSTGANTEAFF	TGTGCCAGCTCGTCGACAGGGGCGAACACTGAAGCTTTCTTT
-	TRBJ1-2	TRBD1	TRBV5-5	CASSFSWTGTVFYGYTF	TGTGCCAGCAGCTTTTCCTGGACCGGGACAGTCTTCTATGGCTACACCTTC
-	TRBJ1-6	-	TRBV3-1/TRBV3-2	CASSPRGRTTSPLHF	TGTGCCAGCAGCCCCAGAGGCCGGACCACTTCACCCCTCCACTTT
-	TRBJ2-3	-	TRBV7-3	CASSLGVNTDTQYF	TGTGCCAGCAGCTTAGGAGTAAACACAGATACGCAGTATTTT
-	TRBJ1-6	-	TRBV3-1/TRBV3-2	CASSPTGSGGGSPLHF	TGTGCCAGCAGCCCTACAGGGTCCGGTGGAGGGTCACCCCTCCACTTT
once	TRBJ1-2	TRBD1	TRBV10-2	CASSWDRGFIYGYTF	TGCGCCAGCAGTTGGGACAGGGGGTTTATCTATGGCTACACCTTC
-	TRBJ1-2	TRBD1	TRBV6-2/TRBV6-3	CASSYGTGLNYGYTF	TGTGCCAGCAGTTACGGGACAGGTCTTAACTATGGCTACACCTTC
-	TRBJ1-2	-	TRBV27	CASSPPGGLYGYTF	TGTGCCAGCAGCCCCCCGGGGGGCCTCTATGGCTACACCTTC
-	TRBJ1-2	-	TRBV29-1	CSADTWGGYTF	TGCAGCGCCGACACGTGGGGCGGCTACACCTTC
-	TRBJ1-4	-	TRBV28	CASSLGGATNEKLFF	TGTGCCAGCAGTTTGGGGGGGGCAACTAATGAAAAACTGTTTTTT
-	TRBJ1-2	TRBD1	TRBV29-1	CSVWMGQWVDGYTF	TGCAGCGTTTGGATGGGACAGTGGGTGGATGGCTACACCTTC
-	TRBJ1-4	-	TRBV5-6	CASSLGEKLFF	TGTGCCAGCAGCTTAGGCGAAAAACTGTTTTTT
-	TRBJ2-1	-	TRBV27	CASSPGPTDWSYNEQFF	TGTGCCAGCAGTCCTGGGCCAACAGATTGGTCCTACAATGAGCAGTTCTTC
few	TRBJ2-5	-	TRBV4-1	CASSQVGAGKQTQYF	TGCGCCAGCAGCCAAGTAGGGGCAGGGAAACAGACCCAGTACTTC
-	TRBJ2-3	TRBD2	TRBV7-7	CASSPESSSGGYTSTDTQYF	TGTGCCAGCAGCCCCGAATCGAGTAGCGGGGGCTACACGAGCACAGATACGCAGTATTTT
-	TRBJ1-2	-	TRBV11-2	CASSRIGQPGYTF	TGTGCCAGCAGCAGAATAGGACAGCCTGGCTACACCTTC
-	TRBJ1-2	-	TRBV28	CASSREGYGYTF	TGTGCCAGCAGCCGAGAGGGATATGGCTACACCTTC
-	TRBJ1-5	-	TRBV24-1	CATSDIGNQPQHF	TGTGCCACCAGTGATATAGGGAATCAGCCCCAGCATTTT
-	TRBJ1-2	-	TRBV12-3/TRBV12-4	CASSLADNYGYTF	TGTGCCAGCAGTTTAGCGGATAACTATGGCTACACCTTC
-	TRBJ2-1	TRBD2	TRBV19	CASSIPRGGGIDEQFF	TGTGCCAGTAGTATTCCCCGGGGCGGGGGAATCGATGAGCAGTTCTTC
-	TRBJ1-4	TRBD1	TRBV28	CASTPPIGTANEKLFF	TGTGCCAGCACCCCCCCTATTGGGACAGCAAATGAAAAACTGTTTTTT
-	TRBJ1-5	TRBD1	TRBV2	CASSETDRETNQPQHF	TGTGCCAGCAGTGAAACTGACAGGGAGACGAATCAGCCCCAGCATTTT
once	TRBJ1-1	TRBD1	TRBV24-1	CATSDFGTGPNTEAFF	TGTGCCACCAGTGATTTTGGGACAGGACCTAACACTGAAGCTTTCTTT
-	TRBJ2-7	TRBD1	TRBV19	CASSPTGTGSAEQYF	TGTGCCAGTAGTCCCACCGGGACAGGGTCGGCCGAGCAGTACTTC
-	TRBJ1-3	-	TRBV19	CASSPRQLGISGNTIYF	TGTGCCAGTAGTCCCCGTCAGCTTGGGATCTCTGGAAACACCATATATTTT
-	TRBJ2-3	-	TRBV5-4	CASSPGRQSTDTQYF	TGTGCCAGCAGCCCCGGACGACAGAGCACAGATACGCAGTATTTT
once	TRBJ1-2	TRBD1	TRBV7-8	CASSLAWTGWGGYTF	TGTGCCAGCAGCTTAGCGTGGACAGGGTGGGGTGGCTACACCTTC
-	TRBJ2-1	-	TRBV7-3	CASSLIQGYYNEQFF	TGTGCCAGCAGCTTAATACAGGGATACTACAATGAGCAGTTCTTC
-	TRBJ1-4	TRBD1	TRBV27	CASSLGGEGAGEKLFF	TGTGCCAGCAGCCTTGGAGGGGAGGGGGCAGGTGAAAAACTGTTTTTT
few	TRBJ1-1	-	TRBV7-2	CASSLAAGNTEAFF	TGTGCCAGCAGCTTAGCGGCAGGGAACACTGAAGCTTTCTTT
-	TRBJ2-1	-	TRBV19	CASRNDETEQFF	TGTGCCAGTAGGAATGACGAAACCGAGCAGTTCTTC
-	TRBJ2-2	-	TRBV5-1	CASSPSPNTGELFF	TGCGCCAGCAGCCCTAGCCCGAACACCGGGGAGCTGTTTTTT
-	TRBJ1-1	-	TRBV24-1	CATSGGGEAFF	TGTGCCACCAGTGGGGGGGGAGAAGCTTTCTTT
-	TRBJ1-1	TRBD1	TRBV5-6	CASSLGQGVEAFF	TGTGCCAGCAGCTTGGGACAGGGTGTTGAAGCTTTCTTT
-	TRBJ2-5	-	TRBV2	CASSVTGISSETQYF	TGTGCCAGCAGTGTCACAGGAATTTCAAGTGAGACCCAGTACTTC